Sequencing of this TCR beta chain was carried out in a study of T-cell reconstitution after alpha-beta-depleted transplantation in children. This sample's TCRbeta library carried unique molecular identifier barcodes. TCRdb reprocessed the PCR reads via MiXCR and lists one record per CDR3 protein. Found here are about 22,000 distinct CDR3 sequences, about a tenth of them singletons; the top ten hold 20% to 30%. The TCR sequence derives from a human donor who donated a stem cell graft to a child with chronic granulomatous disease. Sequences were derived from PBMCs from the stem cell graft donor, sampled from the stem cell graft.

The CDR3 reads CASSGAGGMNTEAFF. The CDR3 nucleotides are TGCGCCAGCAGCGGCGCGGGGGGCATGAACACTGAAGCTTTCTTT. This chain connects TRBV4-1 to TRBJ1-1, with D perhaps TRBD1 (6 bases). CDR1 is MGHRA, CDR2 YSYEKL, per germline. The CDR3 is made up of 15 amino acids. V was pared by 5 bases and J by 0 bases, with 13 bases between.